A selection of T cell receptor beta chains follows, all from one sample in a study of naive and memory T cell subsets. TCRdb reprocessed the UMI-ligation and nested PCR reads with MiXCR, giving one entry per CDR3 protein. Here the sample spans roughly 24,000 distinct CDR3 sequences, approximately 8.8% being singletons. Input material: central memory CD8+ T cells from blood. The source is a human donor in good health. Both conserved end residues are part of each CDR3. The D gene is left open where the match is weak. Expanded clones are given a class, and other clones once, few, many or no size at all.

j_gene,d_gene,abundance,v_gene,CDR3aa,CDR3nt
TRBJ2-1,-,-,TRBV7-9,CASTLGARSSYNEQFF,TGTGCCAGCACCCTCGGGGCTAGGAGCTCCTACAATGAGCAGTTCTTC
TRBJ2-1,TRBD2,-,TRBV7-9,CASSLAVSGPNNEQFF,TGTGCCAGCAGCTTAGCAGTTAGCGGGCCAAACAATGAGCAGTTCTTC
TRBJ2-1,-,many,TRBV28,CASNTGTNEQFF,TGTGCCAGCAACACAGGGACGAATGAGCAGTTCTTC
TRBJ1-1,TRBD1,many,TRBV27,CASSASGTGGDTEAFF,TGTGCCAGCAGTGCATCCGGGACAGGGGGCGACACTGAAGCTTTCTTT
TRBJ2-3,-,many,TRBV29-1,CSVPGLDGTDTQYF,TGCAGCGTCCCTGGACTGGATGGCACAGATACGCAGTATTTT
TRBJ1-2,TRBD1,many,TRBV6-1,CASSEGGQGVSGYTF,TGTGCCAGCAGTGAAGGGGGACAGGGGGTTTCTGGCTACACCTTC
TRBJ2-4,-,-,TRBV16,CASSQYEELAKNIQYF,TGTGCCAGCAGCCAATATGAGGAGCTAGCCAAAAACATTCAGTACTTC
TRBJ1-1,-,many,TRBV6-5,CASSYVGGRTEAFF,TGTGCCAGCAGTTACGTGGGCGGGCGGACTGAAGCTTTCTTT
TRBJ2-5,TRBD2,few,TRBV7-6,CASSLDGLDSETQYF,TGTGCCAGCAGCTTAGATGGACTAGATTCGGAGACCCAGTACTTC
TRBJ2-2,-,-,TRBV7-2,CASSLLNPGPAATGELFF,TGTGCCAGCAGCTTATTAAACCCGGGCCCGGCCGCCACCGGGGAGCTGTTTTTT
TRBJ2-5,-,-,TRBV2,CASSGMGVETQYF,TGTGCCAGCAGTGGAATGGGGGTTGAGACCCAGTACTTC
TRBJ2-1,TRBD2,-,TRBV6-1,CASSEALGRGGNEQFF,TGTGCCAGCAGTGAAGCCTTAGGCCGGGGGGGCAATGAGCAGTTCTTC
TRBJ2-7,-,many,TRBV29-1,CSVVGVAIYEQYF,TGCAGCGTTGTTGGGGTAGCCATCTACGAGCAGTACTTC
TRBJ1-2,TRBD1,medium-sized,TRBV11-2,CASSLGQTGRYGYTF,TGTGCCAGCAGCTTAGGACAGACAGGGCGGTATGGCTACACCTTC
TRBJ1-5,TRBD1,-,TRBV15,CATSSDPGQYLNQPQHF,TGTGCCACCAGCAGTGACCCGGGACAGTATCTCAATCAGCCCCAGCATTTT
TRBJ2-7,TRBD2,few,TRBV6-5,CASRPSGTSVLYEQYF,TGTGCCAGCAGGCCGTCCGGGACTAGCGTTCTCTACGAGCAGTACTTC
TRBJ2-3,-,many,TRBV11-2,CASSLETRPTDTQYF,TGTGCCAGCAGCTTAGAAACCCGTCCCACAGATACGCAGTATTTT
TRBJ2-7,-,many,TRBV6-5,CASSYSVTGAGEQYF,TGTGCCAGCAGTTACTCGGTAACGGGGGCTGGCGAGCAGTACTTC
TRBJ1-5,-,few,TRBV28,CASSPRGLTPQHF,TGTGCCAGCAGTCCTCGGGGATTAACCCCTCAGCATTTT
TRBJ2-5,-,many,TRBV28,CASSLLLVGGRGTQYF,TGTGCCAGCAGTTTATTGTTAGTCGGGGGCCGTGGGACCCAGTACTTC
TRBJ2-7,-,few,TRBV5-1,CASSSSTGLYEQYF,TGCGCCAGCAGCTCCTCGACAGGACTCTACGAGCAGTACTTC
TRBJ1-1,TRBD1,few,TRBV12-3/TRBV12-4,CASSPDRTGDNKDF,TGTGCCAGCAGCCCCGATCGGACAGGGGATAATAAAGACTTT
TRBJ1-5,-,many,TRBV27,CASSLTGTSNQPQHF,TGTGCCAGCAGTCTCACCGGGACAAGCAATCAGCCCCAGCATTTT
TRBJ2-5,-,many,TRBV20-1,CSASNRVLETQYF,TGCAGTGCTAGTAACAGGGTTTTAGAGACCCAGTACTTC
TRBJ1-1,-,many,TRBV14,CASSPGGSWNTEAFF,TGTGCCAGCAGCCCCGGCGGGTCGTGGAACACTGAAGCTTTCTTT
TRBJ2-5,-,few,TRBV11-2,CASSFHAAETQYF,TGTGCCAGCAGCTTCCACGCGGCGGAGACCCAGTACTTC
TRBJ1-1,-,-,TRBV19,CASSIPGPTEAFF,TGTGCCAGTAGTATACCAGGACCCACTGAAGCTTTCTTT
TRBJ2-1,TRBD2,few,TRBV12-3/TRBV12-4,CASSSGLAGERFF,TGTGCCAGCAGTTCGGGACTAGCGGGAGAGCGGTTCTTC
TRBJ2-7,-,few,TRBV7-2,CASSLGSNSYEQYF,TGTGCCAGCAGCTTAGGGTCTAATTCCTACGAGCAGTACTTC
TRBJ1-2,TRBD1,-,TRBV5-6,CASSLDRVSGYTF,TGTGCCAGCAGCCTTGACAGGGTTAGTGGCTACACCTTC
TRBJ2-7,-,many,TRBV6-6,CASTTIIGYSYEQYF,TGTGCCAGCACAACCATCATAGGATACTCCTACGAGCAGTACTTC
TRBJ1-2,-,many,TRBV7-9,CASSLAAEGYTF,TGTGCCAGCAGCTTAGCGGCGGAAGGCTACACCTTC
TRBJ2-6,-,many,TRBV27,CASSYGWGAGANVLTF,TGTGCCAGCAGCTACGGGTGGGGGGCTGGGGCCAACGTCCTGACTTTC
TRBJ2-7,-,few,TRBV18,CASSTTGVDEQYF,TGTGCCAGCTCAACAACAGGAGTAGACGAGCAGTACTTC
TRBJ2-7,-,few,TRBV6-5,CASSSWGDHEQYF,TGTGCCAGCAGTTCCTGGGGCGACCACGAGCAGTACTTC
TRBJ2-1,TRBD2,-,TRBV6-5,CASSYVPGGRDEQFF,TGTGCCAGCAGTTACGTCCCGGGAGGTAGAGATGAGCAGTTCTTC
TRBJ2-1,-,-,TRBV29-1,CSVETMYNEQFF,TGCAGCGTTGAAACGATGTACAATGAGCAGTTCTTC
TRBJ2-1,-,-,TRBV7-6,CASSLGFAWEDSYNEQFF,TGTGCCAGCAGCTTAGGTTTTGCGTGGGAAGACTCCTACAATGAGCAGTTCTTC
TRBJ2-1,TRBD2,-,TRBV20-1,CSARDPKLAVFSNEQFF,TGCAGTGCTAGAGATCCCAAGCTAGCGGTTTTTTCTAATGAGCAGTTCTTC
TRBJ2-5,-,few,TRBV6-5,CASSYEDQETQYF,TGTGCCAGCAGTTACGAGGACCAAGAGACCCAGTACTTC
TRBJ2-7,-,-,TRBV12-3/TRBV12-4,CASSSGSYEQYF,TGTGCCAGCAGTTCAGGTTCCTACGAGCAGTACTTC
TRBJ2-7,-,many,TRBV7-6,CASSLKGGCYEQYF,TGTGCCAGCAGCTTAAAGGGCGGATGCTACGAGCAGTACTTC
TRBJ2-2,-,medium-sized,TRBV16,CASSQGGTGELFF,TGTGCCAGCAGCCAAGGAGGGACCGGGGAGCTGTTTTTT
TRBJ1-4,TRBD1,-,TRBV25-1,CAKWTGKSEKLFF,TGTGCCAAATGGACAGGGAAGAGCGAAAAACTGTTTTTT
TRBJ2-5,-,-,TRBV7-9,CASSLDWMGETQYF,TGTGCCAGCAGCTTGGATTGGATGGGGGAGACCCAGTACTTC
TRBJ1-2,TRBD1,few,TRBV18,CASSPPKFWDRGHVYGYTF,TGTGCCAGCTCACCACCAAAATTTTGGGACAGGGGGCACGTCTATGGCTACACCTTC
TRBJ2-3,-,many,TRBV6-4,CASSSGSTDTQYF,TGTGCCAGCAGTAGCGGGAGCACAGATACGCAGTATTTT
TRBJ2-1,TRBD2,many,TRBV27,CASSLGLAYHNEQFF,TGTGCCAGCAGTTTAGGACTAGCGTATCACAATGAGCAGTTCTTC
TRBJ1-2,TRBD1,few,TRBV7-9,CASSSGTGSNGGYTF,TGTGCCAGCAGCTCCGGGACAGGGTCGAATGGCGGCTACACCTTC
TRBJ2-1,-,many,TRBV7-2,CASSLAYSGNEQFF,TGTGCCAGCAGCTTAGCGTACTCGGGGAATGAGCAGTTCTTC
TRBJ2-1,TRBD2,many,TRBV28,CASRSIAGIYNEQFF,TGTGCCAGCAGATCTATAGCGGGAATTTACAATGAGCAGTTCTTC
TRBJ2-3,-,few,TRBV28,CASSIRPIYTDTQYF,TGTGCCAGCAGTATCCGACCAATTTACACAGATACGCAGTATTTT
TRBJ2-7,-,many,TRBV20-1,CSAGPITYEQYF,TGCAGTGCTGGCCCAATAACCTACGAGCAGTACTTC
TRBJ2-1,-,-,TRBV4-2,CASSPLGALSSYNEQFF,TGTGCCAGCAGCCCGCTGGGGGCCTTGAGCTCCTACAATGAGCAGTTCTTC
TRBJ2-7,-,many,TRBV29-1,CSATGRQAKQYF,TGCAGCGCCACAGGTCGGCAGGCTAAGCAGTACTTC
TRBJ2-1,TRBD2,many,TRBV5-1,CASSLALAGVSYNEQFF,TGCGCCAGCAGCTTGGCTCTAGCGGGAGTGTCCTACAATGAGCAGTTCTTC
TRBJ2-7,-,-,TRBV11-2,CASSGPLHEQYF,TGTGCCAGCAGCGGACCTCTCCACGAGCAGTACTTC
TRBJ1-4,TRBD1,many,TRBV6-1,CASTIRQGRIATNEKLFF,TGTGCCAGCACGATCAGACAGGGGAGAATTGCAACTAATGAAAAACTGTTTTTT
TRBJ2-1,-,few,TRBV5-1,CASSLDRVWEQFF,TGCGCCAGCAGCTTGGACAGGGTCTGGGAGCAGTTCTTC